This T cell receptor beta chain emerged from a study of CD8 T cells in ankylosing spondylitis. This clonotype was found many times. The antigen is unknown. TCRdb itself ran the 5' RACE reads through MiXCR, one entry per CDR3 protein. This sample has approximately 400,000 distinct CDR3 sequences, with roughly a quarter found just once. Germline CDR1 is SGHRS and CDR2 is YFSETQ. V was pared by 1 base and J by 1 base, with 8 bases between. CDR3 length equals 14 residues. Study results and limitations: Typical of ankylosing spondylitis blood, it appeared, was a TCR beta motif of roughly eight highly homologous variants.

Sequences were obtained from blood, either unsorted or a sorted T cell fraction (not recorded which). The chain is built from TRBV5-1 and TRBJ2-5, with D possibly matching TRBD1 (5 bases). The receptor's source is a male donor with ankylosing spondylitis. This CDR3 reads CASSLQGTQETQYF. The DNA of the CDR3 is TGCGCCAGCAGCTTGCAGGGAACCCAAGAGACCCAGTACTTC.